This T cell receptor beta chain was sequenced in a study of cytomegalovirus exposure and HLA in healthy donors. General study points: Later findings reportedly placed an Asian-associated ancestry cluster below the roughly 700-donor mean for N-insertions.

The PCR employed 60 Vbeta primers together with 13 Jbeta primers. Assay: immunoSEQ multiplex PCR; the TCRdb copy retains only in-frame clones and omits some. The sample yields about 100,000 clones, 65% to 75% seen once. CDR3 length: 16 amino acids. The V segment lost 1 base and the J segment 3 bases; nucleotides outside the gene matches: 7. Germline V lookup: CDR1 MNHNS, CDR2 SASEGT. Comment on this clone: Its cognate antigen is unknown.

The chain joins TRBV6-1 to TRBJ2-3; 7 bases map to TRBD2. This TCR was sampled from a woman between 40 and 55 years old in good health and CMV-seronegative. Sequenced input: PBMCs. CDR3 bases: TGTGCCAGCAGTGAAGGGGGCGGGAGTTGGACAGATACGCAGTATTTT. Protein product: CASSEGGGSWTDTQYF.